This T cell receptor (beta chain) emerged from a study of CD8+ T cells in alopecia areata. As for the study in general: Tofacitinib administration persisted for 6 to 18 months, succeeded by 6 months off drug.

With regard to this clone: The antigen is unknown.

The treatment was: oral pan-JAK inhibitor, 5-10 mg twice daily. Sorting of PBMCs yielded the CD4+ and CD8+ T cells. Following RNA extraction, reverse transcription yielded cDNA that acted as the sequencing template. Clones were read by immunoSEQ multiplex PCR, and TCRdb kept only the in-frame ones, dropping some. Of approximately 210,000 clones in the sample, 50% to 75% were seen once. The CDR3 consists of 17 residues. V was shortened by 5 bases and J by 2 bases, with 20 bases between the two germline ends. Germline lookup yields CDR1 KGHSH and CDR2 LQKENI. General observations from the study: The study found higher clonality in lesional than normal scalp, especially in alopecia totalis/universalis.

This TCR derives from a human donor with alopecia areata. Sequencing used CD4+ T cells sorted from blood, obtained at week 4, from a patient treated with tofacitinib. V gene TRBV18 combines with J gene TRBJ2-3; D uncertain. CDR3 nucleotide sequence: TGTGCCAGCTCATCCGTGGCCGCCGTTACTTCCACAGATACGCAGTATTTT. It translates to CASSSVAAVTSTDTQYF.